Detailed here is one T cell receptor beta chain. Primers used in a second PCR of roughly 6 to 11 cycles were a sample-barcoded 5' primer and a J-beta primer mix. TCRdb called the 5' RACE reads again in MiXCR, with one record for every CDR3 protein. The sample has 1,500,000 or so distinct CDR3 sequences, roughly 43% seen once; the top ten hold approximately 4.1%. This sample was taken from a study of blood T cells in healthy people across ages. This receptor was identified in a woman aged 18-29 years in good health. The sequenced sample consisted of blood.

CDR3 amino acids: CSATGTLETEAFF. The CDR3 coding sequence is TGCAGTGCTACCGGGACACTAGAAACTGAAGCTTTCTTT. The chain links TRBV20-1 to TRBJ1-1, with D maybe TRBD1 (6 bases). V shed 4 bases and J shed 5 bases, with 14 bases lying between them. The CDR3 loop spans 13 amino acids. Germline V gene lookup returns CDR1 DFQATT and CDR2 SNEGSKA (reference sequence).